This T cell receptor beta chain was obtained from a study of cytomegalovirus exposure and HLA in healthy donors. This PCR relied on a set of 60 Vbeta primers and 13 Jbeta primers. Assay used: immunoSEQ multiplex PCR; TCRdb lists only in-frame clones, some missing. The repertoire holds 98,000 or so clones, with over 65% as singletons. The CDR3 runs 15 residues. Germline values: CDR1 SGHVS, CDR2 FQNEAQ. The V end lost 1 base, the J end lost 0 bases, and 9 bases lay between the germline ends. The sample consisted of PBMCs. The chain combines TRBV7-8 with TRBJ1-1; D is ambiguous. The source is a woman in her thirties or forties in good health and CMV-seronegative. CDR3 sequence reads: CASSLGLGLNTEAFF. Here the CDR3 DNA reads TGTGCCAGCAGCTTAGGGCTGGGCCTGAACACTGAAGCTTTCTTT.